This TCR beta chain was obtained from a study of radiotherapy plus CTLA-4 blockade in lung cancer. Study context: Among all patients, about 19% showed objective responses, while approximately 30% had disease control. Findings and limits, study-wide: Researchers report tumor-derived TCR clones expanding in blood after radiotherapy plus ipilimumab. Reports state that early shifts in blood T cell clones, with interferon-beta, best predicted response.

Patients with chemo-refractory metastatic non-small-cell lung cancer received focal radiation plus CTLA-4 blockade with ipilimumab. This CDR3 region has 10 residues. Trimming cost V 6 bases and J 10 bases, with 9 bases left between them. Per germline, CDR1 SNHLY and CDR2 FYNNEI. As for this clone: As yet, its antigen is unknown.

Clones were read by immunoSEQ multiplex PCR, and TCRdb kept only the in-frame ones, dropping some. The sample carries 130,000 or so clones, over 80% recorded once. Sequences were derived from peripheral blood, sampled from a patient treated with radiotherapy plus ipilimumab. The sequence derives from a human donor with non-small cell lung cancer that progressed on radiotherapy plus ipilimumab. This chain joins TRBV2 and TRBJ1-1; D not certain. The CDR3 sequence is CASRQSGAFF. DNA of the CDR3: TGTGCCAGCAGGCAAAGCGGAGCTTTCTTT.